Given below is one T cell receptor (beta chain) in context. What it binds is unknown. CDR3 length: 16 residues. V was pared by 8 bases and J by 4 bases, with 12 bases of the junction left unmatched. The germline V gene has CDR1 LNHDA and CDR2 SQIVND (reference sequence). The data were taken from a study of T cell responses to AZD1222 COVID-19 vaccine. Method: immunoSEQ multiplex PCR; TCRdb's copy keeps in-frame clones and lacks some. This sample has some 130,000 clones, with about 93% found just once. The study, taken as a whole, reports: The study identified only five or six AZD1222 recipients as seropositive at baseline. Possibly, clonal diversity was underestimated; donors were largely white British and included more females.

Sequencing used peripheral blood, obtained 28 days after the second AZD1222 dose. This rearrangement joins TRBV19 to TRBJ2-1; 9 bases align to TRBD2. The source of this sequence is an adult who received the AZD1222 COVID-19 vaccine. CDR3 nucleotides: TGTGCCAGTCAACGGATTTCTAGCGGGGAGTACAATGAGCAGTTCTTC. As protein: CASQRISSGEYNEQFF.